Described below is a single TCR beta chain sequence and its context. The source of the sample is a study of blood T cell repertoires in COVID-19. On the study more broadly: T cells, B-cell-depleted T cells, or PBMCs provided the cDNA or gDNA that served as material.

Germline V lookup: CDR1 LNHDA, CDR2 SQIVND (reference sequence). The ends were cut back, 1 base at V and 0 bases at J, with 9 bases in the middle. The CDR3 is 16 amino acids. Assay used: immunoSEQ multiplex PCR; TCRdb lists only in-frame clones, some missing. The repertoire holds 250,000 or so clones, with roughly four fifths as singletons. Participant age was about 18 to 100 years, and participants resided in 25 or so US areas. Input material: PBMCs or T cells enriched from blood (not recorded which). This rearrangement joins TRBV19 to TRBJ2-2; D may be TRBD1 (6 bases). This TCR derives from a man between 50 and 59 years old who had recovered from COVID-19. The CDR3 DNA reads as TGTGCCAGTAGTATAGGTCAGGGGACGAACACCGGGGAGCTGTTTTTT. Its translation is CASSIGQGTNTGELFF.